This TCR beta chain was documented in a study of regulatory T cells in long-lasting Graves disease. Study observations and caveats: More public clonotypes were shared by persistent patients (around 2,600) than by new patients (about 970).

Described time point: newly diagnosed GD, antithyroid drugs for less than 3 months. Generation of the TCR library employed RNA extracted from PBMCs. V lost 5 bases and J lost 0; bases outside the gene matches: 10. The CDR3 is made up of 18 amino acids. Germline values: CDR1 MGHDK, CDR2 SYGVNS. This clonotype has more than one count but fewer than ten. The antigen is not known. Library construction for TCR beta used iRepertoire HTBI primers and Arm-PCR of CDR3 regions. Per the study methods: The samples yielded 62 TRBV and about 15 TRBJ segments. TCRdb processed the multiplex PCR reads anew with MiXCR; each CDR3 protein has one entry. TCRdb, rather than the study authors, made the V and J calls. This table holds about 460,000 distinct CDR3 sequences, 14% found once. This same sample was also part of a study on T cells in Graves' hyperthyroidism and ophthalmopathy.

Sequenced material: peripheral blood mononuclear cells (PBMCs), taken at new diagnosis, from a patient treated with antithyroid drugs. The chain combines TRBV25-1 with TRBJ2-6, with 7 bases aligning to TRBD1. The sequence was collected from a woman aged 50 to 65 with Graves disease. The CDR3, as DNA: TGTGCCAGCAGTTCCGACGGACAGGCGTCCTCTGGGGCCAACGTCCTGACTTTC. It yields the protein CASSSDGQASSGANVLTF. The full variable domain, its missing parts supplied by reference TRBV25-1 and TRBJ2-6, is EADIYQTPRYLVIGTGKKITLECSQTMGHDKMYWYQQDPGMELHLIHYSYGVNSTEKGDLSSESTVSRIRTEHFPLTLESARPSHTSQYLCASSSDGQASSGANVLTFGAGSRLTVL.